This T cell receptor beta chain was captured by sequencing in a study of cytomegalovirus exposure and HLA in healthy donors. Germline V CDR1 and CDR2: SGHNT, YYREEE (reference sequence). J was trimmed by 5 bases and V by 4 bases; bases with no gene match: 8. CDR3 size: 14 residues. The PCR had 60 Vbeta and 13 Jbeta primers. In the source study's methods: In a later analysis, roughly 86 million unique TCR beta chains included roughly 11 million shared by two or more donors. Assay: immunoSEQ multiplex PCR; the TCRdb copy retains only in-frame clones and omits some. The V and J calls and clone size were taken over from that table, and D and trimming were inferred from the DNA. The sample yields 75,000 to 95,000 clones, more than 60% seen once.

This clonotype originated in a man aged 25-40 years in good health and CMV-seronegative. V usage is TRBV5-4 and J usage is TRBJ2-5; 7 bases align to TRBD1. Sequencing was carried out using PBMCs. The CDR3 sequence is CASSGDSGMETQYF. The CDR3 DNA reads TGTGCCAGCAGCGGGGACAGCGGCATGGAGACCCAGTACTTC.